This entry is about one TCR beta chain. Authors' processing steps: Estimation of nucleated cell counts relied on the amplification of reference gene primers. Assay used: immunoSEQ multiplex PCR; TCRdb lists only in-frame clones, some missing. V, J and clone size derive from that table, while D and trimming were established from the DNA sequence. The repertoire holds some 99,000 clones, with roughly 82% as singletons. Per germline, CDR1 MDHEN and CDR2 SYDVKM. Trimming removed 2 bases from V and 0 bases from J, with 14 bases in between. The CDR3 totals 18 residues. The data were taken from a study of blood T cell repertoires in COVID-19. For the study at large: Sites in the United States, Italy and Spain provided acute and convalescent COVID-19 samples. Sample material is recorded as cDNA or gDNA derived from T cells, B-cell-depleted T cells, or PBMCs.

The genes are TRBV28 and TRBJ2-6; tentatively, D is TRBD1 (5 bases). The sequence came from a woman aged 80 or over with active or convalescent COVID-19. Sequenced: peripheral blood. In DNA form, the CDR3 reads TGTGCCAGCAGTTTACAGGGTATACCCTACTCTGGGGCCAACGTCCTGACTTTC. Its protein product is CASSLQGIPYSGANVLTF.